Listed here are 30 T cell receptor beta chains from one sample, sequenced in a study of shared clonotypes between healthy human individuals (dated by TCRdb to 2018 to 2021). Libraries were constructed by the immunoSEQ multiplex PCR assay. TCRdb limited this immuneACCESS table to in-frame rearrangements with V and J called. A share of clones is missing; checked studies link under half to unresolved V genes, and the rest is unexplained. The sample data list 90,000 to 120,000 clones, and 68% of these were observed just once. The ten largest clones capture around 25% of the sample. The source material was memory CD8+ T cells sorted from blood. The label giving this sample's cell subset or site can be read as: CD45RO+ cells pooled with CCR7-negative TemRA cells. These receptors were collected from a woman aged 25 to 39 in good health.

The chain carries TRBV7-8 and TRBJ2-7; no clear D. The germline V gene has CDR1 SGHVS and CDR2 FQNEAQ. V lost 3 bases, J lost 0 bases, and 18 bases lay in between. The CDR3 totals 17 residues. The CDR3 nucleotides are TGTGCCAGCAGCTTCTCTCTACAGCGCTTAAGCTCCTACGAGCAGTACTTC. It is translated as CASSFSLQRLSSYEQYF.

The gene calls are TRBV4-1 and TRBJ1-5; no reliable D call. V lost 3 bases, J lost 10 bases, and 16 bases lay in between. Germline assignment: CDR1 MGHRA and CDR2 YSYEKL. This CDR3 has 14 residues. The CDR3 here is CASSHGPNRGPQHF. The CDR3 coding sequence is TGCGCCAGCAGCCACGGACCGAACCGGGGACCCCAGCATTTT.

The chain uses TRBV4-1 and TRBJ1-4; 7 positions match TRBD1. This CDR3 has 17 residues. The germline CDR1 and CDR2 sequences are MGHRA and YSYEKL. J gave up 0 bases and V 2 bases, and 6 bases lay outside the gene matches. The CDR3 is CASSQPTGTATNEKLFF. The CDR3 nucleotides read TGCGCCAGCAGCCAACCTACGGGGACAGCAACTAATGAAAAACTGTTTTTT.

The chain combines TRBV18 with TRBJ2-7, with 12 bases aligning to TRBD2. This CDR3 spans 16 amino acids. Germline loops: CDR1 KGHSH, CDR2 LQKENI. V lost 2 bases to trimming and J lost 3 bases; unmatched junction nucleotides: 5. Here the CDR3 DNA reads TGTGCCAGCTCACCAAGGAGACTAGCGGGAGTCTACGAGCAGTACTTC. This encodes CASSPRRLAGVYEQYF. Full variable domain (rest looked up from reference TRBV18 and TRBJ2-7): NAGVMQNPRHLVRRRGQEARLRCSPMKGHSHVYWYRQLPEEGLKFMVYLQKENIIDESGMPKERFSAEFPKEGPSILRIQQVVRGDSAAYFCASSPRRLAGVYEQYFGPGTRLTVT.

The chain has TRBV18 and TRBJ1-5; D is possibly TRBD1 (5 bases). V lost 0 bases to trimming and J lost 2 bases, with 8 bases between them. The CDR3 has 15 residues. Germline V gene lookup returns CDR1 KGHSH and CDR2 LQKENI. The CDR3 loop is CASSPPGRGNQPQHF. DNA for the CDR3: TGTGCCAGCTCACCACCAGGCAGGGGCAATCAGCCCCAGCATTTT.

The rearrangement uses TRBV6-5 and TRBJ2-5, with TRBD2 identical over 11 bases. This CDR3 has 16 residues. J lost 5 bases, V lost 4 bases, and 9 bases had no gene match. CDR1 MNHEY and CDR2 SVGAGI come from the germline V gene. CDR3 DNA sequence: TGTGCCAGCAGTTCGGGGCTAGCGGGAGGCTGGGAGACCCAGTACTTC. This sequence encodes CASSSGLAGGWETQYF.

V gene TRBV10-3 combines with J gene TRBJ2-2; a weak D match, TRBD2 (5 bases). Germline values: CDR1 ENHRY, CDR2 SYGVKD. The CDR3 loop spans 14 amino acids. V was trimmed by 8 bases and J by 5 bases, leaving 15 bases between them. The chain's CDR3 is CAIRNGSNTGELFF. CDR3 nucleotide sequence: TGTGCCATCCGTAATGGGAGTAATACCGGGGAGCTGTTTTTT.

The chain joins TRBV25-1 to TRBJ2-3, with 10 bases fitting TRBD2. V lost 1 base, J lost 5 bases, and 9 bases stayed unmatched. Germline CDR1 and CDR2: MGHDK and SYGVNS. The CDR3 extends over 17 amino acids. For the CDR3, the DNA is TGTGCCAGCAGTGAATCAAAAGCTAGCGGGGGTCGAGATACGCAGTATTTT. It encodes CASSESKASGGRDTQYF.

The chain is built from TRBV27 and TRBJ2-1; 7 nucleotides align to TRBD2. The J segment lost 1 base and the V segment lost 10 bases, leaving 4 bases of the junction unmatched. The CDR3 covers 13 residues. Germline assignment: CDR1 MNHEY and CDR2 SMNVEV (reference sequence). The CDR3 DNA is TGTGCCATTTCTAGCGGTTCCTACAATGAGCAGTTCTTC. Translation: CAISSGSYNEQFF.

This clone was counted between two and nine times. The rearrangement uses TRBV29-1 and TRBJ2-3, with 9 bases matching TRBD2. The CDR3 totals 14 residues. V trimming: 8 bases; J trimming: 4 bases; junction bases outside the gene matches: 10. Germline-derived CDR1 and CDR2 are SQVTM and ANQGSEA. The CDR3 sequence: CSPTIAGVPDTQYF. The CDR3 bases are TGCAGCCCTACTATAGCGGGAGTCCCAGATACGCAGTATTTT.

This rearrangement joins TRBV21-1 to TRBJ2-2. TRBV21-1 is a known pseudogene. This CDR3 is 15 amino acids long. The CDR3 DNA follows: TGTGCCAGCAGCGGGGGAACAGGCTTGACCGGGGAGCTGTTTTTT. This codes for CASSGGTGLTGELFF.

This chain uses TRBV7-2 with TRBJ2-7; 7 bases match TRBD2. The CDR3 consists of 18 residues. Germline V gene lookup returns CDR1 SGHTA and CDR2 FQGNSA. Trimming took 5 bases from V and 3 from J; bases not matched to a gene: 19. Here the CDR3 DNA reads TGTGCCAGCAGCCCCGAGGGCAGCGGGATTCGTCTCGACTACGAGCAGTACTTC. Translated, it gives CASSPEGSGIRLDYEQYF.

The chain employs TRBV5-5 and TRBJ2-7, with a weak D call TRBD1 (8 bases). The V and J ends lost 0 bases and 4 bases respectively, with 17 bases between them. Germline CDR1 reads SGHKS; CDR2 reads YYEKEE (reference sequence). The CDR3 covers 16 residues. The CDR3 is CASSLERGRGPYEQYF. The CDR3 bases are TGTGCCAGCAGCTTGGAGCGGGGCAGGGGGCCTTACGAGCAGTACTTC. The full variable domain, in which reference TRBV5-5 and TRBJ2-7 provide the parts outside the CDR3, is DAGVTQSPTHLIKTRGQQVTLRCSPISGHKSVSWYQQVLGQGPQFIFQYYEKEERGRGNFPDRFSARQFPNYSSELNVNALLLGDSALYLCASSLERGRGPYEQYFGPGTRLTVT.

This clone was detected only once. The chain has TRBV7-9 and TRBJ2-2; D is uncertain. Trimming stripped 3 bases from V and 3 bases from J, with 8 bases between. Germline CDR1 is SEHNR and CDR2 is FQNEAQ (reference sequence). CDR3 size: 14 residues. The CDR3 region is CASSFPYYTGELFF. In nucleotides, the CDR3 is TGTGCCAGCAGCTTCCCCTACTACACCGGGGAGCTGTTTTTT.

The chain carries TRBV21-1 and TRBJ1-2. TRBV21-1 is described as a pseudogene. The CDR3 loop spans 13 amino acids. The CDR3 nucleotides read TGTGCCAGCAGCAAAAAAGATAACTATGGCTACACCTTC. This translates into CASSKKDNYGYTF.

The chain links TRBV27 to TRBJ2-5; D tentatively fits TRBD1 or TRBD2 (6 bases each). The J call is doubtful: the DNA matches TRBJ2-7 better. The CDR3 consists of 12 residues. Germline CDR1 is MNHEY and CDR2 is SMNVEV (reference sequence). CDR3 loop: CASGGGTYEQYF. CDR3 DNA sequence: TGTGCCAGTGGGGGCGGGACCTACGAGCAGTACTTC.

This clone was picked up a small number of times. The chain recombines TRBV2 with TRBJ1-3; D gene uncertain. V shed 7 bases and J shed 4 bases, with 8 bases lying between them. Germline V CDR1 and CDR2: SNHLY, FYNNEI. This CDR3 contains 12 residues. For the CDR3, the DNA is TGTGCCAGCAAAGGTGAAGGAAACACCATATATTTT. This sequence encodes CASKGEGNTIYF.

The chain is built from TRBV28 and TRBJ2-7; D might be TRBD1 or TRBD2, each matching 5 bases. CDR1 and CDR2 (germline): MDHEN, SYDVKM. Trimming stripped 8 bases from V and 3 bases from J, with 14 bases between. This CDR3 is built from 13 residues. The CDR3 DNA sequence: TGTGCCAGCCAACCGGGACGGGGCTACGAGCAGTACTTC. It encodes CASQPGRGYEQYF.

This clone was seen ten or more times. The J gene is TRBJ2-5, the V gene TRBV25-1; D might be TRBD2 (5 bases). The V end was cut by 7 bases, the J end by 6 bases, with 12 bases between. This CDR3 is built from 12 residues. Germline V gives CDR1 MGHDK, CDR2 SYGVNS. The CDR3 nucleotides read TGTGCCAGCACCGATAGCGCGAAGACCCAGTACTTC. This translates into CASTDSAKTQYF.

V usage is TRBV28 and J usage is TRBJ1-1, with 10 positions matching TRBD1. The germline V gene has CDR1 MDHEN and CDR2 SYDVKM. This CDR3 contains 14 residues. The J segment lost 4 bases and the V segment lost 10 bases, leaving 9 bases of the junction unmatched. Here the CDR3 reads CATTRDRGGTEAFF. The CDR3 DNA reads as TGTGCCACCACCAGGGACAGGGGAGGCACTGAAGCTTTCTTT.

The chain uses TRBV28 and TRBJ2-7; 9 bases fit TRBD2. There are 17 residues in the CDR3. The germline CDR1 and CDR2 sequences are MDHEN and SYDVKM. J gave up 0 bases and V 2 bases, and 8 bases lay outside the gene matches. CDR3 in DNA: TGTGCCAGCAGTTTAAATCTAGCGGGATTCCACTCCTACGAGCAGTACTTC. Translated: CASSLNLAGFHSYEQYF. Using reference TRBV28 and TRBJ2-7 for the parts outside the CDR3, the full variable domain is DVKVTQSSRYLVKRTGEKVFLECVQDMDHENMFWYRQDPGLGLRLIYFSYDVKMKEKGDIPEGYSVSREKKERFSLILESASTNQTSMYLCASSLNLAGFHSYEQYFGPGTRLTVT.

V usage is TRBV5-1 and J usage is TRBJ2-7, with D perhaps matching TRBD1 (5 bases). V shed 4 bases and J shed 3 bases, with 14 bases lying between them. The germline gives CDR1 SGHRS, CDR2 YFSETQ. This CDR3 contains 14 residues. The CDR3 protein is CASSPGGAGYEQYF. DNA for the CDR3: TGCGCCAGCAGCCCAGGTGGGGCCGGCTACGAGCAGTACTTC.

V usage is TRBV11-2 and J usage is TRBJ2-7; 10 bases are a match to TRBD2. This CDR3 spans 14 amino acids. Looked up from germline, CDR1 is SGHAT and CDR2 is FQNNGV. The trim removed 1 base at V and 5 bases at J, leaving 2 bases unmatched. This CDR3 is CASSLGAGGNEQYF. The CDR3 bases are TGTGCCAGCAGCTTAGGAGCGGGAGGGAACGAGCAGTACTTC. The variable domain in full, with the rest retrieved from reference TRBV11-2 and TRBJ2-7, is EAGVAQSPRYKIIEKRQSVAFWCNPISGHATLYWYQQILGQGPKLLIQFQNNGVVDDSQLPKDRFSAERLKGVDSTLKIQPAKLEDSAVYLCASSLGAGGNEQYFGPGTRLTVT.

The rearrangement joins TRBV28 to TRBJ2-3; tentative D call: TRBD2 (6 bases). The length of the CDR3 is 17 residues. V lost 1 base and J lost 1, with 15 bases in between. Germline-derived CDR1 and CDR2 are MDHEN and SYDVKM. Here the CDR3 reads CASSLSLTLAGTDTQYF. The CDR3 DNA reads as TGTGCCAGCAGTTTATCCCTCACATTAGCGGGCACAGATACGCAGTATTTT. Full variable domain (missing parts from reference TRBV28 and TRBJ2-3): DVKVTQSSRYLVKRTGEKVFLECVQDMDHENMFWYRQDPGLGLRLIYFSYDVKMKEKGDIPEGYSVSREKKERFSLILESASTNQTSMYLCASSLSLTLAGTDTQYFGPGTRLTVL.

The V gene is TRBV25-1, the J gene TRBJ1-5; D is undetermined. Germline values: CDR1 MGHDK, CDR2 SYGVNS. Trimming shortened V by 3 bases and J by 0 bases, and 15 bases separated the two germline ends. The CDR3 contains 17 residues. The CDR3 sequence is CASSDSSQPDSNQPQHF. The CDR3 DNA sequence: TGTGCCAGCAGTGACTCTAGTCAGCCCGATAGCAATCAGCCCCAGCATTTT.

The V and J genes are TRBV9 and TRBJ2-7; 7 positions match TRBD2. Germline CDR1 reads SGDLS; CDR2 reads YYNGEE. Unmatched junction bases numbered 6, after V lost 4 bases and J lost 2 bases. This CDR3 region has 14 residues. The CDR3 is CASSPSGTPYEQYF. The CDR3 bases are TGTGCCAGCAGCCCGAGCGGGACCCCCTACGAGCAGTACTTC.

V is TRBV6-5 and J is TRBJ2-7; no clear D gene. The germline V gene has CDR1 MNHEY and CDR2 SVGAGI. Trimming cost V 0 bases and J 5 bases, with 11 bases left between them. This CDR3 has 14 residues. CDR3 nucleotides: TGTGCCAGCAGTTACTCAGGGAATCCCAACGAGCAGTACTTC. Protein product: CASSYSGNPNEQYF.

The chain has TRBV6-1 and TRBJ2-7, with unresolved D. The CDR3 has 11 residues. V lost 6 bases, J lost 4 bases, and 7 bases lay in between. Germline V gene lookup returns CDR1 MNHNS and CDR2 SASEGT. DNA of the CDR3: TGTGCCAGCAGGGGTGGGTACGAGCAGTACTTC. Translating gives CASRGGYEQYF.

This clone has just a few counts. The chain recombines TRBV4-1 with TRBJ2-5; 13 bases align to TRBD2. Germline V gives CDR1 MGHRA, CDR2 YSYEKL. V lost 2 bases, J lost 11 bases, and 11 bases stayed unmatched. This CDR3 is built from 16 residues. CDR3 in DNA: TGCGCCAGCAGCCAAAGCCCGGGACTAGCGGGGAGGGAGCAGTACTTC. Its translation is CASSQSPGLAGREQYF.

V gene TRBV2 combines with J gene TRBJ2-7, with a weak D call TRBD1 (6 bases). Germline loops: CDR1 SNHLY, CDR2 FYNNEI. The CDR3 is made up of 13 amino acids. Trimming left V 3 bases short and J 4 bases short, with 10 bases between. CDR3 DNA: TGTGCCAGCAGTGAGGGACACTCATACGAGCAGTACTTC. Translation: CASSEGHSYEQYF.